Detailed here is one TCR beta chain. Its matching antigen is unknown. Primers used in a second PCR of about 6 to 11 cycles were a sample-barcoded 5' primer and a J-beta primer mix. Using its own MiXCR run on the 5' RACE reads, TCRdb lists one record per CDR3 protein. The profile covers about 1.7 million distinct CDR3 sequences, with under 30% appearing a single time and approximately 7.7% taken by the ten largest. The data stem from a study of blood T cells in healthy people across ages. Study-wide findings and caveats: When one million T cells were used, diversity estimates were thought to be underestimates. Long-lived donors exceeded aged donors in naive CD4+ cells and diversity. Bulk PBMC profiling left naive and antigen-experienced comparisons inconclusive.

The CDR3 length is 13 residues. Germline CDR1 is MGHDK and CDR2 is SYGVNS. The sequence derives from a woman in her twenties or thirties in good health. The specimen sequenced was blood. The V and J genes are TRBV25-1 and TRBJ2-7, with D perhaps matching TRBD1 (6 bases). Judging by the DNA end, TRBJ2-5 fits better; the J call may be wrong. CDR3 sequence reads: CASGGQFWETQYF. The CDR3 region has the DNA TGTGCCAGCGGCGGACAGTTTTGGGAGACCCAGTACTTC.